These 27 T cell receptor beta chains were all obtained from the same sample, sequenced in a study of blood T cell repertoires in COVID-19. TCRdb's copy holds only in-frame clones and misses some; the assay was immunoSEQ multiplex PCR. The data show 130,000 to 150,000 clones, roughly 84% seen once. Material for sequencing was peripheral blood. The receptors were sampled from a human donor in a cohort sampled during active COVID-19.

The chain carries TRBV19 and TRBJ1-1, with D possibly being TRBD1 (6 bases). V was clipped by 4 bases and J by 4 bases, with 13 bases between them. CDR1 is LNHDA, CDR2 SQIVND, per germline (reference sequence). The CDR3 loop spans 14 amino acids. The CDR3 DNA is TGTGCCAGTAGTACCCCCGGACAGTCCACTGAAGCTTTCTTT. Protein product: CASSTPGQSTEAFF.

This rearrangement joins TRBV4-3 to TRBJ2-2; 13 nucleotides line up with TRBD2. This CDR3 contains 17 residues. Trimming at V came to 3 bases and at J to 5 bases, leaving 6 bases not matched to a gene. In germline, CDR1 is LGHNA, CDR2 YSLEER. CDR3 sequence reads: CASSQGGLAGVTGELFF. The CDR3 nucleotides read TGCGCCAGCAGCCAGGGAGGACTAGCGGGGGTTACCGGGGAGCTGTTTTTT.

This clone was counted ten times or more. This chain connects TRBV5-4 to TRBJ1-5; D gene unclear. This CDR3 has 14 residues. Germline assignment: CDR1 SGHNT and CDR2 YYREEE (reference sequence). V was trimmed by 4 bases and J by 11 bases, leaving 19 bases between them. CDR3 protein: CASSVSGAGGSQHF. The DNA for the CDR3 is TGTGCCAGCAGCGTCTCGGGAGCCGGAGGGTCCCAGCATTTT.

The chain has TRBV5-4 and TRBJ2-7, with TRBD1 matching 9 bases. V shed 0 bases, J shed 2 bases, and the junction held 6 bases outside the gene matches. Per germline, CDR1 SGHNT and CDR2 YYREEE (reference sequence). CDR3 length: 16 amino acids. This chain's CDR3 is CASSLAPGTGTYEQYF. In nucleotides, the CDR3 is TGTGCCAGCAGCTTGGCCCCCGGGACAGGGACCTACGAGCAGTACTTC.

The chain recombines TRBV10-2 with TRBJ1-1; D gene ambiguous. Germline CDR1 reads WSHSY; CDR2 reads SAAADI. CDR3 size: 13 residues. V lost 6 bases, J lost 4 bases, and 12 bases lay in between. The CDR3 reads CASRGGRGTEAFF. The CDR3 DNA is TGCGCCAGCAGGGGCGGTCGGGGCACTGAAGCTTTCTTT.

This clone was counted between two and nine times. J is TRBJ1-5 and V is TRBV7-2, with TRBD1 matching 9 bases. This CDR3 has 16 amino acids. Unmatched junction bases numbered 9, after V lost 3 bases and J lost 6 bases. Per the germline V gene, CDR1 is SGHTA and CDR2 is FQGNSA. In DNA form, the CDR3 reads TGTGCCAGCAGCTTTTCACTGGACAGGGGTGGTCAGCCCCAGCATTTT. Translation gives CASSFSLDRGGQPQHF.

This chain uses TRBV5-1 with TRBJ2-3; 13 bases map to TRBD2. The CDR3 loop spans 17 amino acids. Germline V gene lookup returns CDR1 SGHRS and CDR2 YFSETQ. The ends lost 7 bases at V and 6 bases at J; junction bases unmatched: 14. As DNA, the CDR3 is TGCGCCAGCCTCAAGGGCACTAGCGGGGGGGCGGTGGATACGCAGTATTTT. Protein: CASLKGTSGGAVDTQYF.

This sequence joins TRBV10-1 and TRBJ1-3, with TRBD1 identical over 8 bases. J gave up 0 bases and V 0 bases, and 4 bases lay outside the gene matches. Germline lookup yields CDR1 WNHNN and CDR2 SYGVQD (reference sequence). CDR3 length equals 17 residues. The CDR3 spells CASSESKGQGSGNTIYF. The CDR3 DNA sequence: TGCGCCAGCAGTGAGTCGAAAGGACAGGGCTCTGGAAACACCATATATTTT.

The chain employs TRBV27 and TRBJ1-2; D is unclear. Germline CDR1 is MNHEY and CDR2 is SMNVEV (reference sequence). There are 16 residues in the CDR3. Trimming removed 3 bases at V and 0 bases at J, with 14 bases between. The CDR3 sequence is CASSLSSGRSNYGYTF. CDR3 coding DNA: TGTGCCAGCAGTTTGTCCAGTGGGCGTTCTAACTATGGCTACACCTTC.

The genes are TRBV9 and TRBJ1-1; the D is unclear. The CDR3 spans 13 residues. V lost 4 bases and J lost 6, with 13 bases in between. CDR1 and CDR2 from the germline V gene are SGDLS and YYNGEE. In nucleotides, the CDR3 is TGTGCCAGCAGCTCCGCCCTGCGCTCTGAAGCTTTCTTT. Amino acids: CASSSALRSEAFF.

This clone was recorded a few times. V usage is TRBV7-2 and J usage is TRBJ1-1; D is possibly TRBD1 (5 bases). Trimming shortened V by 5 bases and J by 6 bases, and 16 bases separated the two germline ends. The CDR3 extends over 14 amino acids. Germline-derived CDR1 and CDR2 are SGHTA and FQGNSA. The CDR3 DNA reads as TGTGCCAGCAGCCCCATGGAGGGACTTCCTGAAGCTTTCTTT. This codes for CASSPMEGLPEAFF.

This clone was found a few times. The V gene is TRBV6-5, the J gene TRBJ2-2, with 9 bases that match TRBD1. The length of the CDR3 is 15 residues. CDR1 MNHEY and CDR2 SVGAGI come from the germline V gene. V shed 11 bases and J 7 bases; nucleotides not matched to a gene: 14. Here the CDR3 DNA reads TGTGCCTCACATCCGGGACAGGGAGAGGTCGGGGAGCTGTTTTTT. Residues: CASHPGQGEVGELFF.

This clone appeared a few times. The rearrangement joins TRBV6-1 to TRBJ1-1; D is possibly TRBD1 (5 bases). V lost 2 bases and J 8 bases, leaving 12 bases between the germline ends. CDR1 and CDR2 (germline): MNHNS, SASEGT. The CDR3 is 13 residues long. CDR3 in DNA: TGTGCCAGCAGTGAAAATCTAGACAGAGAAGCTTTCTTT. The encoded protein is CASSENLDREAFF.

The gene calls are TRBV4-3 and TRBJ2-7; TRBD2 is a possible D gene (5 bases). The V end lost 4 bases, the J end lost 1 base, and 8 bases lay between the germline ends. Germline CDR1 and CDR2: LGHNA and YSLEER. The CDR3 totals 13 residues. Here the CDR3 reads CASSLGISYEQYF. CDR3 nucleotide sequence: TGCGCCAGCAGCCTCGGGATTTCCTACGAGCAGTACTTC.

Only a few counts were recorded for this clone. The genes are TRBV10-1 and TRBJ1-1, with D possibly TRBD1 on 5 matching bases. The CDR3 covers 14 residues. Trimming pared 0 bases from V and 10 bases from J, leaving 15 bases between. From germline, CDR1 is WNHNN and CDR2 SYGVQD (reference sequence). As DNA, the CDR3 is TGCGCCAGCAGTGAGTCAGTTGTGGGGCAGTCAGCTTTCTTT. Translation gives CASSESVVGQSAFF.

V gene TRBV7-2 combines with J gene TRBJ2-3; weak D call: TRBD2 (6 bases). Germline-derived CDR1 and CDR2 are SGHTA and FQGNSA. Trimming took off 1 base at V and 6 bases at J, with 14 bases between the two ends. The CDR3 contains 15 residues. The CDR3 loop is CASSLGPGTSDTQYF. The DNA of the CDR3 is TGTGCCAGCAGCTTAGGCCCGGGGACTTCGGATACGCAGTATTTT. Full variable domain (rest looked up from reference TRBV7-2 and TRBJ2-3): GAGVSQSPSNKVTEKGKDVELRCDPISGHTALYWYRQSLGQGLEFLIYFQGNSAPDKSGLPSDRFSAERTGGSVSTLTIQRTQQEDSAVYLCASSLGPGTSDTQYFGPGTRLTVL.

This clone has a single count. This rearrangement joins TRBV10-3 to TRBJ2-7; possible D gene TRBD2, 6 bases. Trimming left V 0 bases short and J 0 bases short, with 12 bases between. Germline-derived CDR1 and CDR2 are ENHRY and SYGVKD. The CDR3 sequence is 16 residues long. The CDR3 region is CAISESGSGSSYEQYF. The CDR3 bases are TGTGCCATCAGTGAGTCGGGTAGCGGTAGCTCCTACGAGCAGTACTTC.

This chain links TRBV4-1 with TRBJ1-3; TRBD1 is a possible D gene (5 bases). Germline V gene lookup returns CDR1 MGHRA and CDR2 YSYEKL. With 0 bases removed from V and 0 bases from J, the gap between germline ends came to 15 bases. The CDR3 has 18 amino acids. The CDR3 here is CASSQDRGERASGNTIYF. The CDR3 DNA sequence: TGCGCCAGCAGCCAAGATAGGGGTGAAAGGGCCTCTGGAAACACCATATATTTT.

The V gene is TRBV10-3, the J gene TRBJ1-3; D gene uncertain. The CDR3 is 14 residues long. V lost 7 bases and J lost 4, with 14 bases in between. The germline V gene has CDR1 ENHRY and CDR2 SYGVKD. CDR3 in DNA: TGTGCCATCACCGGCGGGCCCCCCGGAAACACCATATATTTT. This codes for CAITGGPPGNTIYF.

The V call is TRBV7-6, the J call TRBJ1-1; TRBD1 agrees at 7 bases. Germline trimming cut 1 base from V and 5 bases from J; bases unmatched to any gene: 7. Germline values: CDR1 SGHVS, CDR2 FNYEAQ. CDR3 length equals 15 residues. The CDR3 coding sequence is TGTGCCAGCAGCTTAGGAACAGGGGTAGGGACTGAAGCTTTCTTT. This encodes CASSLGTGVGTEAFF.

This clone was recorded only once. The V and J genes are TRBV24-1 and TRBJ1-2; D possibly corresponds to TRBD1 (5 bases). The germline V gene encodes CDR1 KGHDR and CDR2 SFDVKD. The length of the CDR3 is 15 residues. V was clipped by 3 bases and J by 2 bases, with 12 bases between them. The chain's CDR3 is CATSDPQGSNYGYTF. CDR3 sequence (DNA): TGTGCCACCAGTGATCCTCAGGGTTCCAACTATGGCTACACCTTC.

This clone was seen just once. The genes are TRBV12-5 and TRBJ1-2; 7 bases agree with TRBD1. The CDR3 consists of 15 residues. Germline lookup yields CDR1 LGHNT and CDR2 FRNRAP. The ends lost 2 bases at V and 4 bases at J; junction bases unmatched: 7. CDR3 in DNA: TGTGCTAGTGGTTTGATACCGGGACAGTTCTATGGCTACACCTTC. It specifies CASGLIPGQFYGYTF.

The chain is built from TRBV28 and TRBJ2-7, with 11 bases fitting TRBD1. The V gene end was trimmed by 6 bases and the J gene end by 4 bases; junction bases not matched to a gene: 8. Germline-derived CDR1 and CDR2 are MDHEN and SYDVKM. The CDR3 spans 15 residues. CDR3 bases: TGTGCCAGCAGCCCACGGACAGGGGGCCCGTACGAGCAGTACTTC. This codes for CASSPRTGGPYEQYF.

The chain carries TRBV10-3 and TRBJ1-1; D is unresolved. V was cut by 2 bases and J by 7 bases, with 11 bases left in between. The CDR3 runs 13 residues. Germline V gives CDR1 ENHRY, CDR2 SYGVKD. The CDR3 protein is CAISEARAGEAFF. In DNA, the CDR3 is TGTGCCATCAGTGAGGCCCGCGCGGGTGAAGCTTTCTTT.

This clone has only one observation. The V gene is TRBV4-1, the J gene TRBJ2-7; 8 bases fit TRBD1. CDR3 size: 14 residues. With 0 bases clipped from V and 4 bases from J, the junction kept 2 bases outside the gene matches. In germline, CDR1 is MGHRA, CDR2 YSYEKL. The CDR3 spells CASSQEGQAYEQYF. The CDR3 DNA is TGCGCCAGCAGCCAAGAGGGACAGGCGTACGAGCAGTACTTC.

The chain's CDR3 is CASSSSGGGSYEQYF. The DNA of the CDR3 is TGTGCCAGCAGTTCTAGCGGGGGAGGCTCCTACGAGCAGTACTTC. This chain uses TRBV5-4 with TRBJ2-7, with 10 positions matching TRBD2. The CDR3 runs to 15 residues. The germline CDR1 and CDR2 sequences are SGHNT and YYREEE (reference sequence). V was clipped by 5 bases and J by 0 bases; unmatched bases: 5.

This clone was found a few times. The chain combines TRBV6-2 or TRBV6-3 with TRBJ1-1; no definite D call. The CDR3 spans 12 residues. Germline loops: CDR1 MNHEY, CDR2 SVGEGT. V was trimmed by 5 bases and J by 5 bases, leaving 9 bases between them. The CDR3 region is CASSPAATEAFF. The CDR3 DNA reads TGTGCCAGCAGTCCCGCGGCGACTGAAGCTTTCTTT.